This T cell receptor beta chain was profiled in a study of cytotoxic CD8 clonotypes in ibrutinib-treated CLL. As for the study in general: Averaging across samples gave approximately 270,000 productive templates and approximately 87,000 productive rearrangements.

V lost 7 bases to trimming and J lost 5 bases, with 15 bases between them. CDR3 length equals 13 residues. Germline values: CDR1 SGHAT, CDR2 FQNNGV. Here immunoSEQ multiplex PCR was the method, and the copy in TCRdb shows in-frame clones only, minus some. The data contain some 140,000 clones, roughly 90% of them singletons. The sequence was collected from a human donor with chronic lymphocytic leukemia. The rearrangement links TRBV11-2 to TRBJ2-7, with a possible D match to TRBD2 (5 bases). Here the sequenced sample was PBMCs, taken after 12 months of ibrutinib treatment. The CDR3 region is CASTSYGNHEQYF. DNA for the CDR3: TGTGCCAGCACCTCCTACGGGAACCACGAGCAGTACTTC.